This TCR beta chain was sequenced for a study of response to subunit inactivated influenza vaccine. General study results and limits: After each seasonal influenza vaccination, few new T cells are recruited, the authors suggested.

TCRdb recomputed calls from the RT-PCR reads with MiXCR, one row per CDR3 protein. Altogether 150,000 to 200,000 distinct CDR3 sequences are present, about 9% being singletons, with the ten largest covering roughly a tenth. Regarding this clonotype: Its cognate antigen is unknown.

Trimming took 5 bases from V and 7 from J, leaving 12 bases between them. Germline loops: CDR1 SGHTA, CDR2 FQGNSA. The CDR3 is 13 amino acids. This material consisted of non-naive T cells sorted from PBMCs, taken on the day of vaccination. This receptor was identified in a man between 45 and 60 years old who received an inactivated influenza vaccine. The rearrangement uses TRBV7-2 and TRBJ2-1; no clear D gene. The CDR3 spells CASSRRELNEQFF. The DNA of the CDR3 is TGTGCCAGCAGCCGCAGAGAGCTGAATGAGCAGTTCTTC. Based on the CDR3 plus reference TRBV7-2 and TRBJ2-1, the full variable domain is GAGVSQSPSNKVTEKGKDVELRCDPISGHTALYWYRQSLGQGLEFLIYFQGNSAPDKSGLPSDRFSAERTGGSVSTLTIQRTQQEDSAVYLCASSRRELNEQFFGPGTRLTVL.